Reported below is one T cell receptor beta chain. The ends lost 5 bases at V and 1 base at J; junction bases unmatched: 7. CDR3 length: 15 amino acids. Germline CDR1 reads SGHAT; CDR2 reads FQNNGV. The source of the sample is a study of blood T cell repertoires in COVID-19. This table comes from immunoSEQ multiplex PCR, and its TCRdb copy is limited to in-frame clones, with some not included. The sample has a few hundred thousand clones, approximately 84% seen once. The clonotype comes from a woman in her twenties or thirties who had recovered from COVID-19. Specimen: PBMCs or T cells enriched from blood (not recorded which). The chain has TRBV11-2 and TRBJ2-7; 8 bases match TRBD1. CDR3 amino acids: CASSPRQGLSYEQYF. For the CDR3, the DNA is TGTGCCAGCAGCCCGAGACAGGGGCTATCCTACGAGCAGTACTTC.